This passage covers 8 T cell receptor beta chains from one sample sequenced in a study of T cells in Graves' hyperthyroidism and ophthalmopathy. TCR beta CDR3 regions were amplified from RNA transcripts. Carried out on the TCR CDR3, a first-round RT-PCR used the HTBI primer set. TCRdb reanalysed the multiplex PCR reads using MiXCR and keeps one entry per CDR3 protein. The data hold fewer than 700,000 distinct CDR3 sequences, with under 20% observed a single time. The sequencing input was blood. Receptors were obtained from a woman aged 18-29 years with Graves' ophthalmopathy.

Many counts were recorded for this clonotype. V gene TRBV28 combines with J gene TRBJ2-3; 8 positions agree with TRBD1. Trimming took 3 bases from V and 5 from J; bases not matched to a gene: 4. Germline lookup yields CDR1 MDHEN and CDR2 SYDVKM. The CDR3 runs 14 residues. The CDR3 nucleotides read TGTGCCAGCAGTTTCCAGGGGGCAAGAGATACGCAGTATTTT. Amino acids: CASSFQGARDTQYF.

This clonotype showed up many times. This chain links TRBV7-3 with TRBJ2-1; 13 bases match TRBD2. V dropped 4 bases and J dropped 7; count of bases not matched to a gene: 4. The CDR3 loop spans 15 amino acids. Germline V CDR1 and CDR2: SGHTA, FQGTGA. The CDR3 DNA sequence: TGTGCCAGCAGCTCCGGGACTAGCGGGACTAATGAGCAGTTCTTC. Amino acids: CASSSGTSGTNEQFF.

The rearrangement joins TRBV7-8 to TRBJ1-5, with a weak D call TRBD1 (5 bases). V gave up 5 bases and J gave up 3 bases, with 14 bases separating them. This CDR3 region has 15 residues. Germline CDR1 SGHVS, CDR2 FQNEAQ. The CDR3 coding sequence is TGTGCCAGCAGCCGTGGGACGGCTTCCAATCAGCCCCAGCATTTT. Amino acid sequence: CASSRGTASNQPQHF.

Remarks on this clonotype: With a much larger clone just one base away, this may be a read error. The chain links TRBV20-1 to TRBJ1-2, with D possibly being TRBD1 (6 bases). The CDR3 is 14 residues long. Trimming shortened V by 0 bases and J by 5 bases, and 13 bases separated the two germline ends. The germline gives CDR1 DFQATT, CDR2 SNEGSKA (reference sequence). CDR3 amino acids: CSARDGKGVYGYTF. The CDR3, as DNA: TGCAGTGCTAGAGATGGGAAGGGGGTTTATGGCTACACCTTC.

This clonotype occurred many times. The CDR3 nucleotides are TGTGCCAGCAGCCCGGGACAGGGCCATTGGGAGCAGTACTTC. It is translated as CASSPGQGHWEQYF. The chain links TRBV27 to TRBJ2-7, with TRBD1 identical over 9 bases. With V trimmed by 6 bases and J by 7 bases, 10 bases remained unmatched. Germline V gene data show CDR1 as MNHEY and CDR2 as SMNVEV (reference sequence). The CDR3 is made up of 14 amino acids.

The J gene is TRBJ2-1, the V gene TRBV10-2, with 12 bases matching TRBD2. V dropped 6 bases and J dropped 5; count of bases not matched to a gene: 8. CDR1 is WSHSY and CDR2 is SAAADI in the germline V gene. There are 16 residues in the CDR3. This CDR3 reads CASRITSGGSHNEQFF. The CDR3 nucleotides are TGCGCCAGCAGGATAACTAGCGGGGGGTCCCACAATGAGCAGTTCTTC.

This chain uses TRBV6-1 with TRBJ1-3; D is ambiguous. Trimming cost V 7 bases and J 0 bases, with 13 bases left between them. The CDR3 sequence is 15 residues long. Germline V CDR1 and CDR2: MNHNS, SASEGT. In DNA, the CDR3 is TGTGCCAGCAAGTCCGAGGCCAGCTCTGGAAACACCATATATTTT. The encoded protein is CASKSEASSGNTIYF.

This clonotype was counted between two and nine times. The chain links TRBV3-1 to TRBJ2-7; 11 positions agree with TRBD1. The trim removed 4 bases at V and 7 bases at J, leaving 12 bases unmatched. Germline CDR1 LGHDT, CDR2 YNNKEL (reference sequence). The CDR3 spans 16 residues. The CDR3 spells CASSPEGTGGRGEQYF. For the CDR3, the DNA is TGTGCCAGCAGCCCGGAAGGGACAGGGGGACGAGGAGAGCAGTACTTC.